A selection of T cell receptor beta chains follows, all from one sample in a study of shared clonotypes between healthy human individuals. Using immunoSEQ multiplex PCR, the repertoire was profiled, and TCRdb retains in-frame clones only, with some absent. The sample yields around 650,000 clones, approximately 96% seen once. The sequencing sample was made of naive CD8+ T cells sorted from blood. The receptors were gathered from a woman aged 30 to 39 in good health. Both conserved end residues are part of each CDR3. The D gene is left open where the match is weak. Not all rows give a size; the values are once, few, many and, for expanded clones, a class.

V	D	size	J	CDR3	DNA
TRBV28	-	-	TRBJ2-5	CASSRNPSKGTETQYF	TGTGCCAGCAGTCGGAATCCTTCCAAGGGGACAGAGACCCAGTACTTC
TRBV7-6	-	-	TRBJ1-2	CASSLEVGGHYGYTF	TGTGCCAGCAGCTTAGAAGTTGGAGGTCACTATGGCTACACCTTC
TRBV18	TRBD1	-	TRBJ2-5	CASLGGGHQETQYF	TGTGCCAGCTTAGGGGGCGGACACCAAGAGACCCAGTACTTC
TRBV19	TRBD1	-	TRBJ1-5	CASIQGAGQPQHF	TGTGCCAGTATCCAGGGGGCAGGGCAGCCCCAGCATTTT
TRBV6-5	-	-	TRBJ2-7	CASSYGLAREQYF	TGTGCCAGCAGTTATGGGCTAGCACGTGAGCAGTACTTC
TRBV2	TRBD1	-	TRBJ2-1	CASSSGQGTGSSYNEQFF	TGTGCCAGCAGTTCGGGACAGGGCACCGGGAGCTCCTACAATGAGCAGTTCTTC
TRBV25-1	-	-	TRBJ2-7	CASSELGRYEQYF	TGTGCCAGCAGTGAATTGGGCAGATACGAGCAGTACTTC
TRBV7-8	-	-	TRBJ1-2	CASSAPGLEEGYTF	TGTGCCAGCAGCGCCCCGGGACTTGAGGAAGGCTACACCTTC
TRBV6-6	-	-	TRBJ1-2	CASSLTVNYGYTF	TGTGCCAGCAGCCTGACAGTTAACTATGGCTACACCTTC
TRBV19	-	once	TRBJ1-1	CASSILVQGHTEAFF	TGTGCCAGTAGTATTCTCGTGCAGGGGCACACTGAAGCTTTCTTT
TRBV7-9	-	-	TRBJ2-7	CASSGGPSSYEQYF	TGTGCCAGCAGCGGGGGACCGAGCTCCTACGAGCAGTACTTC
TRBV28	TRBD1	-	TRBJ2-3	CASSDRGTDTQYF	TGTGCCAGCAGTGACAGGGGCACAGATACGCAGTATTTT
TRBV6-1	-	-	TRBJ2-2	CASSESSTGELFF	TGTGCCAGCAGTGAATCCAGCACCGGGGAGCTGTTTTTT
TRBV9	-	-	TRBJ1-1	CASSVFSSGSGAEAFF	TGTGCCAGCAGCGTATTTTCCTCAGGGTCCGGGGCTGAAGCTTTCTTT
TRBV28	-	-	TRBJ1-1	CASSFHVGNAEAFF	TGTGCCAGCAGTTTCCATGTCGGGAACGCTGAAGCTTTCTTT
TRBV7-2	-	-	TRBJ2-7	CASSLGVVYEQYF	TGTGCCAGCAGCTTAGGGGTGGTCTACGAGCAGTACTTC
TRBV30	TRBD1	-	TRBJ2-2	CAWTGGHGELFF	TGTGCCTGGACAGGGGGCCACGGGGAGCTGTTTTTT
TRBV7-9	TRBD1	-	TRBJ1-2	CASSLGPGGNYGYTF	TGTGCCAGCAGCTTAGGGCCAGGGGGCAACTATGGCTACACCTTC
TRBV6-1	-	-	TRBJ2-1	CASSEFADYNEQFF	TGTGCCAGCAGTGAATTTGCGGATTACAATGAGCAGTTCTTC
TRBV7-9	-	-	TRBJ2-1	CASIGGGLDNEQFF	TGTGCCAGCATCGGCGGTGGATTGGACAATGAGCAGTTCTTC
TRBV2	-	-	TRBJ1-5	CASSEVHSNQPQHF	TGTGCCAGCAGTGAAGTCCATAGCAATCAGCCCCAGCATTTT
TRBV2	TRBD2	-	TRBJ2-2	CASSETSRPIGELFF	TGTGCCAGCAGTGAGACTAGCCGTCCAATCGGGGAGCTGTTTTTT
TRBV19	TRBD1	-	TRBJ2-7	CASSPGQGNYEQYF	TGTGCCAGTAGCCCAGGACAGGGGAACTACGAGCAGTACTTC
TRBV11-2	-	-	TRBJ1-2	CASSLEGIYGYTF	TGTGCCAGCAGCTTAGAGGGTATCTATGGCTACACCTTC
TRBV5-8	-	-	TRBJ1-1	CASSSDSVNTEAFF	TGTGCCAGCAGCTCGGACAGCGTGAACACTGAAGCTTTCTTT
TRBV13	-	-	TRBJ2-7	CASSSPGSLGEQYF	TGTGCCAGCAGCTCCCCGGGTTCTTTGGGAGAGCAGTACTTC
TRBV7-9	-	-	TRBJ2-7	CASSLGYEDYEQYF	TGTGCCAGCAGCTTAGGATACGAGGACTACGAGCAGTACTTC
TRBV2	-	-	TRBJ2-1	CASSDRDTYNEQFF	TGTGCCAGCAGTGACAGGGACACCTACAATGAGCAGTTCTTC
TRBV30	-	-	TRBJ2-7	CAWSVLGMPYEQYF	TGTGCCTGGAGTGTACTTGGGATGCCCTACGAGCAGTACTTC
TRBV18	-	-	TRBJ2-1	CASSGDGSSYNEQFF	TGTGCCAGCTCCGGGGACGGGAGCTCCTACAATGAGCAGTTCTTC
TRBV7-9	-	few	TRBJ1-1	CASSLEWSEAFF	TGTGCCAGCAGCTTAGAGTGGTCTGAAGCTTTCTTT
TRBV7-9	-	once	TRBJ1-2	CASRPGSGARVYGYTF	TGTGCCAGCAGACCAGGCTCGGGGGCACGGGTCTATGGCTACACCTTC
TRBV19	-	-	TRBJ2-1	CASSILGDPYNEQFF	TGTGCCAGTAGTATTCTTGGGGATCCCTACAATGAGCAGTTCTTC